This entry features one T cell receptor (beta chain) sequence. In this sample, this clone turned up a few times. Its antigen is not yet known. No base quality information exists; no much larger clone differs at one position. These data originate in a study of cytomegalovirus exposure and HLA in healthy donors (dated by TCRdb to about 2017). The study in broad terms: According to an earlier analysis of a few hundred of the donors, some 180 million T cells yielded over 90 million unique TCR beta sequences and about 300 Gb of sequence data. About 280 gigabases of sequencing data and 75 million to 85 million unique TCR sequences made up an early release that covered around 640 HLA-typed donors. Among the roughly 400 genotyped donors, about 83% belonged to the genetic ancestry cluster associated with self-reported Caucasian donors. The study aimed to test whether cataloging public T cell receptors could reveal signatures of past pathogen exposure. The study profiled the T cell repertoires of about 720 subjects by immunosequencing and related them to cytomegalovirus serostatus. A separate validation cohort of more than 100 different subjects was used in addition to the 666-subject first cohort. To predict cytomegalovirus infection status, the study brought together high-throughput TCR immunosequencing, statistical association of individual TCRs with disease status, and machine learning. To study patterns of TCR occurrence, a later analysis re-analyzed previously published TCR beta repertoires from 550 to 800 donors and added high-resolution HLA genotyping. Rather than using new phenotypic data, the later analysis identified candidate immune exposures from TCR beta sequences and from how often those sequences occurred across donors. An earlier analysis of approximately 500 of the donors applied high-throughput TCR beta sequencing to assess whether each TCR beta V gene segment acted as functional or pseudogenic. Donor age, sex, ethnicity and CMV serostatus were compiled alongside the repertoire data. In a later genetic analysis, genome-wide SNP genotypes for 398 of the 666 donors were used, and that subset was treated as a discovery cohort. All discovery cohort repertoires had been generated using a single sequencing platform. Both class I and class II loci were covered by HLA typing, at four-digit resolution. The number of typed donors differed by locus: about 620-640 for A, B, C, DRB1 and DQB1; 522 for DQA1; 606 for DPA1; and approximately 450 for DPB1. Because of strong linkage in the cohort, roughly five DR-DQ haplotypes were treated as single units for association and clustering. Among some 410 genotyped donors of the cohort, an average of around 240,000 unique TCR beta nucleotide sequences were sequenced per donor, about a sixth of them non-productive. Study-wide findings and limitations: In a later genetic analysis, fewer N-insertions in productive TCRs were reported among donors in an Asian-associated ancestry cluster than the roughly 700-donor mean. For the cohort, immune exposure information was limited to CMV serostatus. Seventeen rarely observed V segments, including chromosome 9 orphons, were excluded from the earlier analysis of approximately 500 of the donors because counts were too low. A later analysis reported that several top co-occurrence clusters appeared linked to parvovirus B19, influenza, CMV and Epstein-Barr virus. Linkage disequilibrium might explain the correlated functional status among segregating V segments, but an unknown experimental factor could not be excluded. In a later analysis, most CMV-associated TCR beta chains were found to appear HLA-restricted, with HLA associations seemingly driven largely by CMV exposure. In a later analysis, the rate of TCR association differed among HLA loci, with DRB1 alleles having the most associated TCRs and HLA-C alleles having the fewest. Most TCR sequences were seen in very few donors, while some public TCRs were found in many individuals. Strong co-occurrence of HLA alleles, especially DR and DQ, made assigning TCR associations to individual alleles difficult. In vitro tests confirmed that a few of the cytomegalovirus-associated TCR beta chains recognize cytomegalovirus antigens. A later analysis found that HLA-associated TCR beta chains were more clonally expanded and had lower generation probabilities than equally common non-associated chains. The study listed 164 TCR beta chains as associated with cytomegalovirus. Because HLA typing was missing for some donors at each locus, association tests included only the typed subset. The authors suggested that the approach could potentially be generalized to other disease states and immunological phenotypes. In both the original and validation cohorts, the classifier was reported to diagnose cytomegalovirus status with high specificity and sensitivity. The presence/absence analyses assumed that sequencing depth was roughly uniform across donors, and that assumption may not be true. A later analysis associated about 18,000 TCR beta sequences with specific HLA alleles at a false discovery rate of 0.05. The sequencing pipeline was judged likely to have produced a cluster of highly shared sequence variants as a technical artifact. An earlier analysis of approximately 590 of the donors showed that most TCR beta V segments appeared in productive rearrangements either about 87% or about 30% of the time, which broadly matched IMGT annotations. A further reported finding was that TCR beta sequences accurately predicted the HLA-A and HLA-B alleles for most subjects in the first cohort. Some IMGT-functional V segments, including TRBV6-2 and TRBV6-3, could not be told apart with the 87-base-pair reads, so those segments were excluded. Only TCR beta chains were sequenced in this cohort, and the absence of alpha or paired-chain data limited detectable features. V-gene and J-gene trimming of TCR beta chains was associated with a missense DCLRE1C variant in a later genetic analysis, and the association was replicated in an independent cohort.

Unmatched junction bases come to 9, with V trimmed by 5 bases and J by 4 bases. The CDR1 and CDR2 encoded by the germline V gene (reference sequence) are LNHDA and SQIVND. From cysteine to phenylalanine, the CDR3 is 16 amino acids long. Just the 48-base CDR3 DNA is kept, in frame starting at base 1. The cohort was made up of around 720 healthy bone marrow donors. All cohort members were sampled while nominally healthy, although unrecorded immune exposures were likely present. The donor was CMV seropositive and was included in the group of 290 or so seropositive cohort members. Each donor provided a peripheral blood sample, and peripheral blood mononuclear cells were used for TCR beta sequencing. Genomic DNA extraction from the blood cell samples was performed with the Qiagen DNeasy Blood Extraction Kit. Receptors were amplified or captured by the immunoSEQ multiplex PCR assay. For the multiplex PCR, a mixture combining 60 forward primers for TCR Vbeta segments and 13 reverse primers for TCR Jbeta segments was used. A multiplex PCR assay on genomic DNA amplified the CDR3 region of rearranged TCR beta genes. Amplified TCR beta libraries were sequenced as 87-base-pair reads on the Illumina HiSeq System. The original pipeline was this. Across the 666 repertoires, a later analysis counted roughly 77 million unique TCR beta chains, roughly 11 million of which were shared by at least two donors. Raw reads were error-corrected and collapsed into unique sequences with a nearest-neighbor algorithm that merged closely related sequences to remove PCR and sequencing errors. Alignment of CDR3 sequences to IMGT reference sequences was used to assign V, D and J gene segments. For a sequence to be retained, a match of at least six nucleotides was required to both a V gene segment and a J gene segment. Rearrangements were classified as productive when the CDR3 lacked stop codons and remained in frame with V and J, and all other rearrangements were classified as non-productive. Following IMGT convention, CDR3 was defined as the stretch from the second conserved V-encoded cysteine to the conserved J-encoded phenylalanine. In an earlier analysis of more than 550 of the donors, sequences lacking an unambiguous match to a single V gene segment were excluded. In an earlier analysis of roughly 600 of the donors, a V segment was called functional when productive rearrangements were above 56.7%, and segregating when the standard deviation between donors exceeded 5%. A statistical classification framework was built for diagnosing cytomegalovirus status from the catalog of TCR beta chain sequences. A later analysis assigned V and J genes by comparing TCR nucleotide sequences with IMGT/GENE-DB human TR gene sequences. Using the TCRdist pipeline, a later analysis assigned CDR3 sequences along with most-parsimonious VDJ recombination scenarios. In a later analysis, every TCR beta chain was defined by the combination of its CDR3 amino acid sequence and its V-gene family, and reads without a unique V-gene family were dropped. As a way to deal with suspected cross-contamination and a sequencing artifact, a later analysis dropped roughly 600 nucleotide sequences that were highly shared and had low generation probability. In a later analysis, a clonal expansion index was calculated for each public chain from normalized within-repertoire ranks of inferred template counts. Generation probabilities in a later analysis came from a VDJ recombination model fitted to out-of-frame rearrangements, and those results were checked against IGoR. In a later analysis, TCR-TCR, TCR-HLA and TCR-CMV co-occurrence was scored with hypergeometric tests, and a repertoire-size bias correction was applied to TCR pairs. False discovery rates were estimated in a later analysis by permuting HLA or CMV assignments 20 times. In a later analysis, co-occurring TCRs were grouped using DBSCAN, with TCRdist sequence similarity added in when clustering inside HLA-allele-positive subsets. Repertoires with fewer than 30,000 or more than 120,000 public chains were left out of co-occurrence clustering, as were about five repertoires with anomalous nucleotide sharing. The table comes from immuneACCESS by way of TCRdb, which keeps in-frame sequences with V and J called. Part of the clones is missing from these tables; in studies checked, under half for an unresolved V gene and the rest for unknown reasons. V and J calls and clone size are those listed in that table; D and trimming were worked out from the DNA. The sample yields under 130,000 clones; 79% were counted once. The ten largest clonotypes hold roughly 4% of the sample.

The sequence was obtained from a man aged 50 or older in good health and CMV-seropositive. Recombination connected TRBV19 to TRBJ2-1, with 9 central nucleotides matching TRBD2. The sample consisted of PBMCs. This receptor has the CDR3 CASSFDSGSIYNEQFF. The DNA sequence is given as TGTGCCAGTAGTTTCGATAGCGGGAGCATTTACAATGAGCAGTTCTTC. With the portions outside the CDR3 filled from the reference TRBV19 and TRBJ2-1 genes, the complete variable region becomes DGGITQSPKYLFRKEGQNVTLSCEQNLNHDAMYWYRQDPGQGLRLIYYSQIVNDFQKGDIAEGYSVSREKKESFPLTVTSAQKNPTAFYLCASSFDSGSIYNEQFFGPGTRLTVL.